A selection of T cell receptor beta chains follows, all from one sample in a study of blood T cell repertoires in COVID-19. Assay: immunoSEQ multiplex PCR; the TCRdb copy retains only in-frame clones and omits some. This table has over 200,000 clones, approximately 86% appearing once. Sequencing input: peripheral blood. Receptors originate from a woman aged 25-40 years who had recovered from COVID-19. Each CDR3 is given with its conserved first and last residue. The D gene is left open where the match is weak. Clone size is not always given. Where it is, it says once, few, many or a class for expanded clones.

clone size: few; V gene: TRBV2; J gene: TRBJ2-1; D gene: NA; CDR3 protein: CASSDSDSNNEQFF; CDR3 DNA: TGTGCCAGCAGTGATTCGGACTCAAACAATGAGCAGTTCTTC
clone size: NA; V gene: TRBV24-1; J gene: TRBJ2-2; D gene: NA; CDR3 protein: CATSDKSRGNTGELFF; CDR3 DNA: TGTGCCACCAGTGATAAGAGTCGGGGGAACACCGGGGAGCTGTTTTTT
clone size: NA; V gene: TRBV19; J gene: TRBJ2-2; D gene: TRBD2; CDR3 protein: CASRLAGIGELFF; CDR3 DNA: TGTGCCAGCCGACTAGCGGGGATCGGGGAGCTGTTTTTT
clone size: NA; V gene: TRBV2; J gene: TRBJ1-6; D gene: TRBD1; CDR3 protein: CASGGTGGGNSPLHF; CDR3 DNA: TGTGCCAGCGGAGGGACAGGGGGCGGCAATTCACCCCTCCACTTT
clone size: few; V gene: TRBV12-3/TRBV12-4; J gene: TRBJ1-2; D gene: NA; CDR3 protein: CASSLTASYGYTF; CDR3 DNA: TGTGCCAGCAGTTTAACAGCCTCCTATGGCTACACCTTC
clone size: NA; V gene: TRBV19; J gene: TRBJ2-2; D gene: NA; CDR3 protein: CASSNRRLTGELFF; CDR3 DNA: TGTGCCAGTAGTAATCGTCGTCTGACTGGGGAGCTGTTTTTT
clone size: many; V gene: TRBV19; J gene: TRBJ2-7; D gene: TRBD1; CDR3 protein: CASSMATGEHEQYF; CDR3 DNA: TGTGCCAGTAGTATGGCGACAGGGGAACACGAGCAGTACTTC
clone size: NA; V gene: TRBV24-1; J gene: TRBJ1-6; D gene: NA; CDR3 protein: CASSPRLDRDYNSPLHF; CDR3 DNA: TGTGCCTCTTCCCCCCGTCTCGATCGGGATTATAATTCACCCCTCCACTTT
clone size: NA; V gene: TRBV7-9; J gene: TRBJ2-6; D gene: NA; CDR3 protein: CASSRTGRVSGANVLTF; CDR3 DNA: TGTGCCAGCAGCCGGACGGGAAGAGTCTCTGGGGCCAACGTCCTGACTTTC
clone size: NA; V gene: TRBV21-1; J gene: TRBJ2-3; D gene: NA; CDR3 protein: CASSSQGLAGATDTQYF; CDR3 DNA: TGTGCCAGCAGCAGCCAAGGACTAGCGGGAGCCACAGATACGCAGTATTTT
clone size: many; V gene: TRBV7-9; J gene: TRBJ1-2; D gene: NA; CDR3 protein: CASSPRQVYNYGYTF; CDR3 DNA: TGTGCCAGCAGCCCACGACAGGTCTATAACTATGGCTACACCTTC
clone size: NA; V gene: TRBV16; J gene: TRBJ1-5; D gene: NA; CDR3 protein: CASSPGGQPQHF; CDR3 DNA: TGTGCCAGCAGCCCCGGCGGTCAGCCCCAGCATTTT
clone size: NA; V gene: TRBV5-6; J gene: TRBJ2-7; D gene: TRBD1; CDR3 protein: CATVRQGVGYEQYF; CDR3 DNA: TGTGCCACCGTAAGACAGGGTGTAGGCTACGAGCAGTACTTC
clone size: NA; V gene: TRBV7-9; J gene: TRBJ2-3; D gene: NA; CDR3 protein: CASSLGAIDTQYF; CDR3 DNA: TGTGCCAGCAGCTTAGGGGCAATAGATACGCAGTATTTT
clone size: NA; V gene: TRBV3-1/TRBV3-2; J gene: TRBJ1-5; D gene: NA; CDR3 protein: CASSSGNGLNQPQHF; CDR3 DNA: TGTGCCAGCAGCTCAGGGAATGGATTAAATCAGCCCCAGCATTTT
clone size: NA; V gene: TRBV18; J gene: TRBJ1-6; D gene: NA; CDR3 protein: CASSPSNADSRHSPLHF; CDR3 DNA: TGTGCCAGCTCACCCTCTAACGCGGACTCACGCCATTCACCCCTCCACTTT
clone size: NA; V gene: TRBV12-3/TRBV12-4; J gene: TRBJ1-2; D gene: TRBD1; CDR3 protein: CASSRDREHGYTF; CDR3 DNA: TGTGCCAGCAGTAGGGACAGGGAACATGGCTACACCTTC
clone size: few; V gene: TRBV5-1; J gene: TRBJ2-7; D gene: NA; CDR3 protein: CASSFDSYEQYF; CDR3 DNA: TGCGCCAGCAGCTTCGACAGCTACGAGCAGTACTTC
clone size: NA; V gene: TRBV11-2; J gene: TRBJ2-3; D gene: TRBD2; CDR3 protein: CASSLRAGGLVDTQYF; CDR3 DNA: TGTGCCAGCAGCTTAAGGGCGGGGGGGCTTGTAGATACGCAGTATTTT
clone size: NA; V gene: TRBV5-1; J gene: TRBJ2-5; D gene: TRBD2; CDR3 protein: CASSLEASGDRETQYF; CDR3 DNA: TGCGCCAGCAGCTTGGAAGCTAGCGGGGATCGTGAGACCCAGTACTTC
clone size: NA; V gene: TRBV19; J gene: TRBJ1-3; D gene: TRBD1; CDR3 protein: CASSMFDTRIQGALSGNTIYF; CDR3 DNA: TGTGCCAGTAGTATGTTCGACACCCGGATCCAGGGGGCCCTCTCTGGAAACACCATATATTTT
clone size: NA; V gene: TRBV11-1; J gene: TRBJ2-1; D gene: NA; CDR3 protein: CASSGTSYNEQFF; CDR3 DNA: TGTGCCAGCTCCGGGACATCTTACAATGAGCAGTTCTTC
clone size: NA; V gene: TRBV5-1; J gene: TRBJ2-2; D gene: TRBD1; CDR3 protein: CASSLVGTGNTGELFF; CDR3 DNA: TGCGCCAGCAGCTTGGTTGGGACAGGGAACACCGGGGAGCTGTTTTTT
clone size: few; V gene: TRBV7-9; J gene: TRBJ1-6; D gene: TRBD1; CDR3 protein: CASSPGTGVYNSPLHF; CDR3 DNA: TGTGCCAGCAGCCCGGGGACAGGAGTATATAATTCACCCCTCCACTTT
clone size: NA; V gene: TRBV4-1; J gene: TRBJ1-5; D gene: NA; CDR3 protein: CASSQVAAADQPQHF; CDR3 DNA: TGCGCCAGCAGCCAAGTTGCGGCGGCAGATCAGCCCCAGCATTTT
clone size: few; V gene: TRBV2; J gene: TRBJ1-3; D gene: NA; CDR3 protein: CAAGGNTIYF; CDR3 DNA: TGTGCCGCAGGAGGAAACACCATATATTTT
clone size: NA; V gene: TRBV19; J gene: TRBJ1-2; D gene: TRBD1; CDR3 protein: CASSDRGQANYGYTF; CDR3 DNA: TGTGCCAGTAGTGACAGGGGGCAGGCTAACTATGGCTACACCTTC
clone size: once; V gene: TRBV7-3; J gene: TRBJ2-2; D gene: NA; CDR3 protein: CASSLGITGELFF; CDR3 DNA: TGTGCCAGCAGCTTGGGCATCACCGGGGAGCTGTTTTTT
clone size: NA; V gene: TRBV6-5; J gene: TRBJ1-1; D gene: NA; CDR3 protein: CASSFTQTLNTEAFF; CDR3 DNA: TGTGCCAGCAGCTTCACCCAGACACTTAACACTGAAGCTTTCTTT
clone size: NA; V gene: TRBV10-3; J gene: TRBJ2-1; D gene: TRBD2; CDR3 protein: CAISGEAGGRLWFGGQFF; CDR3 DNA: TGTGCCATCAGTGGAGAAGCGGGGGGGCGTCTATGGTTTGGCGGTCAGTTCTTC
clone size: NA; V gene: TRBV18; J gene: TRBJ1-6; D gene: TRBD1; CDR3 protein: CASSPDRVISPLHF; CDR3 DNA: TGTGCCAGCTCACCAGACAGGGTGATCTCACCCCTCCACTTT
clone size: NA; V gene: TRBV9; J gene: TRBJ2-2; D gene: TRBD2; CDR3 protein: CASSVGTSGYTGELFF; CDR3 DNA: TGTGCCAGCAGCGTAGGCACTAGCGGATACACCGGGGAGCTGTTTTTT
clone size: NA; V gene: TRBV6-5; J gene: TRBJ2-3; D gene: NA; CDR3 protein: CASSTMGSDTQYF; CDR3 DNA: TGTGCCAGCAGTACCATGGGCTCGGATACGCAGTATTTT
clone size: NA; V gene: TRBV2; J gene: TRBJ2-3; D gene: NA; CDR3 protein: CASEEGASGTDTQYF; CDR3 DNA: TGTGCCAGTGAGGAGGGAGCTTCAGGGACGGATACGCAGTATTTT
clone size: once; V gene: TRBV11-2; J gene: TRBJ1-1; D gene: NA; CDR3 protein: CASSWGDNTEAFF; CDR3 DNA: TGTGCCAGCAGCTGGGGCGACAACACTGAAGCTTTCTTT
clone size: NA; V gene: TRBV4-2; J gene: TRBJ2-5; D gene: TRBD2; CDR3 protein: CASSEVAGVGETQYF; CDR3 DNA: TGTGCCAGCAGCGAGGTAGCGGGGGTTGGGGAGACCCAGTACTTC
clone size: NA; V gene: TRBV11-2; J gene: TRBJ2-3; D gene: NA; CDR3 protein: CASSAWGADTQYF; CDR3 DNA: TGTGCCAGCAGCGCTTGGGGGGCAGATACGCAGTATTTT